One T cell receptor (beta chain) is described in this entry. Libraries were prepared by immunoSEQ multiplex PCR; TCRdb keeps only in-frame clonotypes and omits some of them. The sample shows 150,000 to 200,000 clones, 90% of them seen only once. This specimen belongs to a study of control samples from healthy donors and cancer patients. The germline V and J ends were trimmed by 8 bases and 4 bases, with 12 bases remaining between them. The CDR3 is 12 amino acids. Germline V gives CDR1 MDHEN, CDR2 SYDVKM. The chain has TRBV28 and TRBJ2-7, with TRBD2 as a possible D gene (5 bases). The sequencing sample was made of blood. This receptor was taken from a woman between 45 and 65 years old in good health. The CDR3 protein is CASGLRGYEQYF. The CDR3 nucleotides read TGTGCCAGCGGTCTCCGGGGATACGAGCAGTACTTC.